These 10 T cell receptor beta chains originate from one sample sequenced in a study of OX40 agonist ivuxolimab in advanced cancers. Profiling relied on immunoSEQ multiplex PCR, and the TCRdb table lists in-frame clones only, not all of them. The sample holds about 58,000 clones, approximately 88% seen once. The source was CD4+ or CD8+ T cells sorted from blood, collected in a trial of the OX40 agonist ivuxolimab. The receptors stem from an adult with an advanced solid tumor such as melanoma, head and neck, liver or kidney cancer.

This clone was picked up one time. This sequence joins TRBV23-1 and TRBJ1-5; TRBD1 is a possible D gene (6 bases). TRBV23-1 is annotated as an ORF whose role is uncertain. CDR3 size: 19 residues. V lost 1 base to trimming and J lost 0 bases, with 19 bases between them. CDR3 sequence reads: CASSQWETGKVYSNQPQHF. CDR3 in DNA: TGCGCCAGCAGTCAATGGGAGACAGGAAAAGTATATAGCAATCAGCCCCAGCATTTT.

This clone has only one observation. The gene calls are TRBV10-3 and TRBJ1-3; D remains unclear. CDR1 is ENHRY, CDR2 SYGVKD, per germline. The V end lost 0 bases, the J end lost 0 bases, and 9 bases lay between the germline ends. The CDR3 consists of 16 residues. CDR3 DNA sequence: TGTGCCATCAGTGAGTCGAGAGTGATCTCTGGAAACACCATATATTTT. This gives the protein CAISESRVISGNTIYF.

CDR3 residues: CASSPWKETDTQYF. CDR3 nucleotide sequence: TGTGCCAGCAGCCCTTGGAAGGAGACAGATACGCAGTATTTT. The rearrangement links TRBV7-9 to TRBJ2-3, with unresolved D. Germline CDR1 SEHNR, CDR2 FQNEAQ (reference sequence). The CDR3 runs to 14 residues. Trimming removed 5 bases from V and 3 bases from J, with 12 bases in between. Looking up the rest from reference TRBV7-9 and TRBJ2-3 gives the full variable domain: DTGVSQNPRHKITKRGQNVTFRCDPISEHNRLYWYRQTLGQGPEFLTYFQNEAQLEKSRLLSDRFSAERPKGSFSTLEIQRTEQGDSAMYLCASSPWKETDTQYFGPGTRLTVL.

This clone was seen only a few times. As DNA, the CDR3 is TGTGCCAGCAGTGAACAGGGCTCTGGGGCCAACGTCCTGACTTTC. Amino acids: CASSEQGSGANVLTF. V usage is TRBV2 and J usage is TRBJ2-6, with a possible D match to TRBD1 (5 bases). The germline gives CDR1 SNHLY, CDR2 FYNNEI. The CDR3 totals 15 residues. The V end was cut by 2 bases, the J end by 0 bases, with 5 bases between.

This sequence joins TRBV7-2 and TRBJ2-7, with 8 bases aligning to TRBD1. The CDR3 is 13 amino acids. The V gene end was trimmed by 4 bases and the J gene end by 6 bases; junction bases not matched to a gene: 5. CDR1 and CDR2 (germline): SGHTA, FQGNSA. CDR3 DNA: TGTGCCAGCAGCTCGAGGACAGGGCTCGAGCAGTACTTC. Encoded protein: CASSSRTGLEQYF.

This clone was detected only once. CDR3 residues: CASSVDSGRQSRATNEKLFF. CDR3 nucleotide sequence: TGTGCCAGCAGCGTCGACTCGGGACGCCAAAGCCGAGCAACTAATGAAAAACTGTTTTTT. This sequence joins TRBV7-3 and TRBJ1-4; D might be TRBD1 (5 bases). Trimming took off 5 bases at V and 0 bases at J, with 25 bases between the two ends. The CDR3 has 20 amino acids. The germline CDR1 and CDR2 sequences are SGHTA and FQGTGA.

The table lists this clone with a few counts. The chain links TRBV28 to TRBJ1-3; 7 bases match TRBD1. The germline V gene has CDR1 MDHEN and CDR2 SYDVKM. The CDR3 loop spans 13 amino acids. Germline trimming cut 6 bases from V and 3 bases from J; bases unmatched to any gene: 2. The CDR3 here is CASRGDSGNTIYF. The CDR3, as DNA: TGTGCCAGCAGGGGGGACAGTGGAAACACCATATATTTT.

The chain recombines TRBV2 with TRBJ1-5; D is ambiguous. Deletions cut 5 bases from V and 2 bases from J, with 10 bases between. The germline V gene encodes CDR1 SNHLY and CDR2 FYNNEI. The CDR3 runs 14 residues. DNA for the CDR3: TGTGCCAGCAGTTCCGACGGGGGCAATCAGCCCCAGCATTTT. Translating it yields CASSSDGGNQPQHF. The variable domain in full, completed from reference TRBV2 and TRBJ1-5, reads EPEVTQTPSHQVTQMGQEVILRCVPISNHLYFYWYRQILGQKVEFLVSFYNNEISEKSEIFDDQFSVERPDGSNFTLKIRSTKLEDSAMYFCASSSDGGNQPQHFGDGTRLSIL.

The DNA for the CDR3 is TGCGCCAGCAGCCAAGTCTTGGGGCGCGGCTATGGCTACACCTTC. This encodes CASSQVLGRGYGYTF. The chain has TRBV4-1 and TRBJ1-2, with D possibly TRBD1 on 5 matching bases. Trimming removed 1 base from V and 4 bases from J, with 13 bases in between. In germline, CDR1 is MGHRA, CDR2 YSYEKL. This CDR3 region has 15 residues.

The chain employs TRBV30 and TRBJ1-6; maybe TRBD1 (5 bases). This CDR3 is built from 14 residues. V gave up 0 bases and J gave up 10 bases, with 13 bases separating them. CDR1 is GTSNPN, CDR2 SVGIG, per germline (reference sequence). The CDR3 DNA reads as TGTGCCTGGAGTGTACATGGGGGTCGCTCACCCCTCCACTTT. Translation gives CAWSVHGGRSPLHF. The full variable domain, completed using reference TRBV30 and TRBJ1-6, is SQTIHQWPATLVQPVGSPLSLECTVEGTSNPNLYWYRQAAGRGLQLLFYSVGIGQISSEVPQNLSASRPQDRQFILSSKKLLLSDSGFYLCAWSVHGGRSPLHFGNGTRLTVT.